Detailed here is one T cell receptor beta chain. Its antigen remains unknown. The DNA input per sorted-subset replicate PCR was about 180 ng, corresponding to roughly 30,000 T cell genomes. TCRdb's copy holds only in-frame clones and misses some; the assay was immunoSEQ multiplex PCR. Among some 2 million clones listed, about 95% were seen once. Trimming cost V 4 bases and J 3 bases; bases outside gene matches: 3. There are 13 residues in the CDR3. Germline assignment: CDR1 SGHVS and CDR2 FNYEAQ. These data belong to a study of shared clonotypes between healthy human individuals. Study-wide findings and caveats: Naive subsets tended to show greater estimated richness than memory subsets.

It was CD45RO-negative cells, positively selected for CCR7, that made up naive CD8 cells, with terminally differentiated effector memory CD45RA+ cells excluded. Healthy and HIV-negative, the adult donors had no recent acute infections or vaccinations. The sample taken for sequencing was naive CD8+ T cells sorted from blood. The origin of this receptor is a man aged 18 to 30 in good health. The chain recombines TRBV7-6 with TRBJ2-7, with 7 bases lining up with TRBD1. The CDR3 bases are TGTGCCAGCAGCTACGACAGGGACTACGAGCAGTACTTC. Its translation: CASSYDRDYEQYF.